This T cell receptor beta chain came from a study of neoadjuvant nivolumab and ipilimumab in lung cancer. V was trimmed by 8 bases and J by 5 bases, leaving 15 bases between them. Germline V gene lookup returns CDR1 LNHDA and CDR2 SQIVND (reference sequence). The CDR3 is 13 amino acids. The repertoire was sequenced with immunoSEQ multiplex PCR; TCRdb's copy has only in-frame clones and lacks some. The data contain some 37,000 clones, 89% of them seen just once; the ten biggest clones take up 2.5% to 4%. The clonotype was recovered from an adult with non-small cell lung cancer. Sequencing used peripheral blood, obtained before neoadjuvant nivolumab, alone or with ipilimumab. V and J are TRBV19 and TRBJ2-5; D is uncertain. CDR3 sequence (DNA): TGTGCCAGTCGAATGCCGCTCCAGGAGACCCAGTACTTC. The encoded protein is CASRMPLQETQYF. Using reference TRBV19 and TRBJ2-5 for the parts outside the CDR3, the full variable domain is DGGITQSPKYLFRKEGQNVTLSCEQNLNHDAMYWYRQDPGQGLRLIYYSQIVNDFQKGDIAEGYSVSREKKESFPLTVTSAQKNPTAFYLCASRMPLQETQYFGPGTRLLVL.